This TCR beta chain stems from a study of T cell repertoires in cytomegalovirus infection (dated by TCRdb to between 2018 and 2021). Turning to the overall study: Donor HLA type was relevant to the analysis, because carriage of CMV infection together with the matching HLA type was indicated by public TCR beta signatures. The investigation overall reported the following: Carriers of CMV infection plus the relevant HLA type were discriminated by the cumulative frequency of public TCR beta family members in the study cohort and in an independent approximately 360-donor cohort. The ex vivo response was dominated by HLA-C-restricted CMV-specific TCR beta clonotypes, and the single most frequent clonotype in two of eight donors was supplied by these HLA-C-restricted clonotypes.

This clonotype was detected many times. This receptor's antigen is unknown. Base-call qualities are not available, and no considerably larger clone is one nucleotide away. V loses 0 bases, J loses 1 base, and the germline ends lie 13 bases apart. From a lookup of the germline V gene, CDR1 and CDR2 are SGHTA and FQGNSA. Spanning cysteine to phenylalanine, the CDR3 consists of 16 amino acids. The CDR3 DNA has 48 bases and is translated from base 1. Sequencer: Illumina HiSeq 1500. The public reads were run again by TCRdb, first through fastp at Q25 and then through MiXCR, and only productive beta chains were kept. Rows with one shared CDR3 protein collapse into an entry with the most common genes and DNA. Here the sample has some 250,000 distinct CDR3 sequences; approximately 9.2% occur a single time. Less than 15% of the sample is held by the ten biggest clonotypes.

The V and J genes are TRBV7-2 and TRBJ2-7, with TRBD1 perhaps the D gene, on 5 matching bases. The sample was PBMCs. The sequence was collected from a human donor in good health (CMV status not recorded). Some clones in this sample may be carry-over from other donors' samples. The DNA reads as follows: TGTGCCAGCAGCTTAGCAAGGGGTTTAGGTTCCTACGAGCAGTACTTC. Translated, this gives CASSLARGLGSYEQYF.